This T cell receptor beta chain stems from a study of T cells after yellow fever vaccination. Study in general: Any fraction with a low cell number was prepared using SMART-Seq v4 Ultra Low Input. The study, taken as a whole, reports: Though weaker, the secondary response peaked faster, on day 5 versus 15.

This clonotype was detected a few times. The antigen remains undetermined. From the 5' RACE reads, TCRdb called clonotypes with MiXCR, one entry per CDR3 protein. The sample records around 610,000 distinct CDR3 sequences, roughly 13% being singletons. In germline, CDR1 is LGHNA, CDR2 YSLEER. Trimming cost V 3 bases and J 1 base, with 18 bases left between them. The CDR3 length is 18 residues. The genes are TRBV4-3 and TRBJ2-2; D possibly uses TRBD1 or TRBD2 (6 bases each). Sequenced here: PBMCs, sampled on the day of the yellow fever booster vaccination. This TCR was sampled from a man aged 30 to 45 who received the YFV17D yellow fever vaccine. The DNA for the CDR3 is TGCGCCAGCAGCCAGGCCTGGTGGGGGGCTGGGAACACCGGGGAGCTGTTTTTT. It encodes CASSQAWWGAGNTGELFF.